This paragraph covers one TCR beta chain sequence. There is no known antigen for this receptor. Base qualities are not provided; no much larger clone lies one nucleotide away. The CDR3 starts with the cysteine, ends with the phenylalanine, and has 17 residues. The CDR3 DNA has 51 bases and is translated from base 1. For CDR1 and CDR2, the germline V gene lists KGHSH and LQKENI. The junction carries 27 bases between V and J, which are trimmed by 6 bases and 7 bases respectively. TCRbeta CDR3 regions were sequenced with the immunoSEQ Assay. After extraction, genomic DNA underwent amplification by bias-controlled multiplex PCR, followed by high-throughput sequencing. The authors' pipeline ran thus. To quantify the absolute abundance of every unique TCRbeta CDR3 region, sequences were collapsed and filtered. T cell fraction was estimated by normalizing TCRbeta template counts to usable DNA, which was measured by amplifying reference genes present in all nucleated cells. Repertoire TCRs were annotated as SARS-CoV-2-specific by exact matching of V gene, CDR3 amino acid sequence and J gene to a known reactive TCR set. The reference SARS-CoV-2 TCR set was obtained from MIRA and was filtered for enrichment in COVID-19-positive ImmuneCODE repertoires, whereby public or cross-reactive TCRs were removed. Using the MIRA antigens, annotated TCRs were further analysed by specific ORF or by position within an ORF. Breadth was defined as the number of annotated unique rearrangements divided by the total number of unique productive rearrangements, and depth was defined as the summed frequency of the annotated unique rearrangements. Group comparisons of TCR breadth used two-sided Wilcoxon rank-sum tests. What TCRdb holds here is the immuneACCESS table cut down to in-frame rearrangements. Part of the clones is not present; checked against another copy, under half of the missing clones reflect an unresolved V gene, and the others are unexplained. That table supplies the V and J calls and clone size; D and trimming were determined from the DNA. The sample table contains approximately 300,000 clones; only one count was recorded for 86% of them. The biggest ten clones account for 1.9% of the sample.

This entry is derived from a study of Ad26.COV2.S vaccination and SARS-CoV-2 variants (dated by TCRdb to about 2021). Context from the whole study: Vaccine-arm donors came from COV1001, a multicentre, randomized, double-blind, placebo-controlled phase I-IIa trial of Ad26.COV2.S in healthy adults. The specificity and breadth of SARS-CoV-2-reactive T cell receptors after Ad26.COV2.S vaccination were assessed by TCRbeta repertoire sequencing. Ad26.COV2.S was given intramuscularly at 5x10^10 or 1x10^11 viral particles, as a single shot or as two shots 56 days apart. A total of approximately 30 samples were included in the TCR-sequenced set, comprising 19 Ad26.COV2.S vaccine recipients, 5 placebo recipients and 8 SARS-CoV-2 convalescent individuals. Investigators did not know the trial group allocation while performing experiments and assessing outcomes. Trial participants were randomized into five groups of five: low-dose or high-dose Ad26.COV2.S given once or twice, or placebo on both occasions.

Overall study results and their limits: The study was not powered for comparison of responses between vaccine doses or regimens. Vaccine and placebo recipients had comparable non-spike TCR breadth, which fits with the vaccine containing only spike. According to the authors, total T cell responses may have been underestimated by the TCR breadth and depth analyses. Substantial breadth of spike-specific CD8+ and CD4+ T cell responses was reported after vaccination. Compared with placebo recipients, Ad26.COV2.S recipients showed higher spike-specific TCR breadth (P = 0.0014).

The meaning of the sample's treatment or condition label: some 19 received Ad26.COV2.S at low or high dose, single or two shots; roughly five received placebo; per-sample allocation not given. For vaccine and placebo recipients, repertoires were sequenced using samples collected on day 63 after the first injection. In Cohort 1b, around 25 adults aged 18-55 years were enrolled at a single site in Boston, USA, between 29 July and 7 August 2020. Ad26.COV2.S was a replication-incompetent adenovirus type 26 vector that expressed a prefusion-stabilized SARS-CoV-2 spike protein derived from the original Wuhan strain.

This chain joins TRBV18 to TRBJ1-2, with the D gene uncertain. Sequencing used peripheral blood, obtained in a trial of Ad26.COV2.S vaccine versus placebo. The origin of this receptor is a person aged 18-65 years who received the Ad26.COV2.S COVID-19 vaccine or a placebo. This receptor has the CDR3 CASSLDSGINVPSGYTF. The nucleotides read TGTGCCAGCTCCCTGGACTCTGGGATTAACGTCCCTAGTGGCTACACCTTC.